This T cell receptor (beta chain) stems from a study of blood T cell repertoires in COVID-19. The ends lost 0 bases at V and 0 bases at J; junction bases unmatched: 3. The germline V gene encodes CDR1 SGHNT and CDR2 YYREEE (reference sequence). CDR3 length: 16 amino acids. Generated by immunoSEQ multiplex PCR, the TCRdb table keeps only in-frame clones and is missing some. Of nearly 350,000 clones in the sample, around 90% are singletons; the top ten hold under 3.5%. The source material was peripheral blood. This TCR was recovered from a woman aged 18-30 years who had recovered from COVID-19. The chain combines TRBV5-4 with TRBJ2-1; TRBD1 agrees at 7 bases. The CDR3 spells CASSLEDRSSYNEQFF. Written as DNA, the CDR3 is TGTGCCAGCAGCTTGGAGGACAGGAGCTCCTACAATGAGCAGTTCTTC.